This T cell receptor beta chain was sequenced during a study of immune heterogeneity within non-small cell lung tumors. Overall study: Squamous cell carcinomas accounted for a few of the tumors, non-squamous carcinomas for roughly 10, and 1 was not otherwise specified. Findings and caveats of the study: Local T-cell clonality tracked moderately but significantly with local tumor mutational burden, giving an R of about 0.31. Identical dominant CDR3 beta clonotypes were found repeatedly across the tumor sites of a single patient, and these appeared alongside high-frequency clones that were unique to particular tumor locations.

Template came from bulk tumor genomic DNA, at approximately 600 ng per sample. Several widely spaced biopsies per primary tumor were taken during surgery. Undergoing curative surgery were patients whose non-small cell lung cancer was untreated and newly diagnosed. Sample donors consisted of newly diagnosed non-small cell lung cancer patients who were undergoing surgery with curative intent. Amplifying TCR beta CDR3 involved multiplex PCR carried out with 32 V and 13 J primers. TCRdb reprocessed the multiplex PCR reads via MiXCR and lists one record per CDR3 protein. Of around 10,000 distinct CDR3 sequences listed, 25% to 30% are singletons. By frequency in the sample, this clonotype is medium-sized. The antigen is unknown. V lost 6 bases to trimming and J lost 2 bases, with 14 bases between them. This CDR3 has 14 residues. CDR1 SQVTM and CDR2 ANQGSEA come from the germline V gene.

The TCR comes from a man aged 50-60 years with non-small cell lung cancer. The source material was lung tumor tissue. The rearrangement joins TRBV29-1 to TRBJ1-5; unclear D gene. CDR3 protein: CSVAKGGGNQPQHF. In DNA, the CDR3 is TGCAGCGTCGCGAAGGGAGGAGGCAATCAGCCCCAGCATTTT.